Listed below are T cell receptor beta chains from one sample, sequenced in a study of OX40 agonist ivuxolimab in advanced cancers. TCRdb's copy holds only in-frame clones and misses some; the assay was immunoSEQ multiplex PCR. The table shows about 130,000 clones, with less than 95% occurring only once. Sequencing was performed on CD4+ or CD8+ T cells sorted from blood, taken in a trial of the OX40 agonist ivuxolimab. The receptors shown here come from an adult with an advanced solid tumor such as melanoma, head and neck, liver or kidney cancer. Each CDR3 is given with its conserved first and last residue. A D gene is named only where the DNA matches it firmly. Part of the rows lack a size; the others show once, few, many or a class for expanded clones.

>TRBV18|-|-|TRBJ2-1
CASSPIIQRSSSYNEQFF
TGTGCCAGCTCACCAATTATCCAGCGTTCGAGCTCCTACAATGAGCAGTTCTTC
>TRBV15|once|TRBD1|TRBJ1-2
CATSRVDRGPGYTF
TGTGCCACCAGCAGAGTTGACAGGGGACCTGGCTACACCTTC
>TRBV7-8|once|-|TRBJ2-7
CASSFAGTSYEQYF
TGTGCCAGCAGCTTCGCAGGAACCTCCTACGAGCAGTACTTC
>TRBV28|-|-|TRBJ1-4
CASSGGLREKLFF
TGTGCCAGCAGTGGTGGCTTGAGAGAAAAACTGTTTTTT
>TRBV6-1|-|-|TRBJ1-5
CASSEQGPQPQHF
TGTGCCAGCAGTGAGCAGGGGCCTCAGCCCCAGCATTTT
>TRBV18|-|-|TRBJ1-5
CASSPTDSNQPQHF
TGTGCCAGCTCACCAACTGACAGCAATCAGCCCCAGCATTTT
>TRBV10-1|-|TRBD1|TRBJ1-4
CASSPGQGREKLFF
TGCGCCAGCAGTCCGGGACAGGGGAGGGAAAAACTGTTTTTT
>TRBV28|-|-|TRBJ1-2
CASSSTRDYTF
TGTGCCAGCAGTTCGACTCGGGACTACACCTTC
>TRBV6-5|-|TRBD2|TRBJ2-7
CASSYQSGISYEQYF
TGTGCCAGCAGTTACCAAAGCGGGATTTCCTACGAGCAGTACTTC
>TRBV11-2|-|-|TRBJ2-7
CATLGTESGHEQYF
TGTGCCACCCTAGGAACAGAATCTGGCCACGAGCAGTACTTC
>TRBV9|-|TRBD2|TRBJ2-3
CASSVAGGRTDTQYF
TGTGCCAGCAGCGTAGCGGGAGGGCGCACAGATACGCAGTATTTT
>TRBV5-1|-|-|TRBJ2-7
CASSLTVPGSYEQYF
TGCGCCAGCAGCTTGACTGTGCCGGGCTCCTACGAGCAGTACTTC
>TRBV5-6|-|-|TRBJ1-4
CASSTPGHIGEKLFF
TGTGCCAGCAGCACACCGGGACACATAGGGGAAAAACTGTTTTTT
>TRBV5-1|-|-|TRBJ2-7
CASSLDGLSYEQYF
TGCGCCAGCAGCTTAGACGGTCTCTCCTACGAGCAGTACTTC
>TRBV25-1|-|TRBD2|TRBJ2-5
CASSEPGLAVQETQYF
TGTGCCAGCAGTGAACCGGGACTAGCGGTACAAGAGACCCAGTACTTC